This T cell receptor beta chain was sequenced in a study of cytomegalovirus exposure and HLA in healthy donors. Generated by immunoSEQ multiplex PCR, the TCRdb table keeps only in-frame clones and is missing some. The sample consists of more than 90,000 clones, roughly nine tenths of them appearing once. The CDR3 is 15 amino acids. Germline lookup yields CDR1 SGHRS and CDR2 YFSETQ. Trimming shortened V by 1 base and J by 1 base, and 8 bases separated the two germline ends. The receptor was isolated from a man between 18 and 35 years old in good health and CMV-seropositive. The sample was PBMCs. The V gene is TRBV5-1, the J gene TRBJ2-2; possible D gene TRBD2, 6 bases. CDR3 amino acids: CASSLSGLNTGELFF. The CDR3 nucleotides are TGCGCCAGCAGCTTGTCGGGACTGAACACCGGGGAGCTGTTTTTT.